A selection of T cell receptor beta chains follows, all from one sample in a study of identical twins. TCRdb re-called the 5' RACE reads through MiXCR, storing one row per CDR3 protein. The table has about 280,000 distinct CDR3 sequences, roughly 8.6% seen once. These records were also assigned to another study, of yellow fever vaccine responses in identical twins.

Sequenced material: memory (CD45RO+) T cells sorted from blood. These receptors all come from a woman under 30 in good health. The conserved cysteine and the conserved F or W are not part of the CDR3 here. Fields, in order: CDR3 length, V gene, J gene, CDR3 protein.

13	TRBV29-1	TRBJ1-2	SVLGGSGVGYGYT
13	TRBV2	TRBJ2-1	ASTAGTSGNNEQF
11	TRBV19	TRBJ1-6	ASSPADNSPLH
13	TRBV7-9	TRBJ2-1	ASSGGTASYNEQF
11	TRBV20-1	TRBJ2-3	SARTPSTDTQY
15	TRBV14	TRBJ1-4	ASSRPSAGAVNEKLF
13	TRBV12-3/TRBV12-4	TRBJ1-2	ASRKETYIPNGYT
16	TRBV29-1	TRBJ2-2	SAAGGQLNPANTGELF
12	TRBV2	TRBJ1-5	ASSKQGADQPQH
9	TRBV2	TRBJ2-5	ATGTRETQY
13	TRBV5-5	TRBJ2-7	ASSSRQGLGYEQY